Below are 24 T cell receptor beta chains sequenced from a single sample in a study of blood T cells in healthy people across ages. The use of a sample-barcoded 5' primer and a J-beta primer mix characterized a second PCR of 7 to 11 cycles. TCRdb recomputed calls from the 5' RACE reads with MiXCR, one row per CDR3 protein. The table has approximately 2,000,000 distinct CDR3 sequences, about two fifths seen once. The specimen was blood. The receptors were sampled from a human donor in good health.

This clonotype was observed a few times. This sequence joins TRBV4-3 and TRBJ1-2; 7 bases fit TRBD1. Germline-derived CDR1 and CDR2 are LGHNA and YSLEER. V was pared by 4 bases and J by 2 bases, with 7 bases of the junction left unmatched. The CDR3 has 15 amino acids. CDR3 protein: CASSLEQGQNYGYTF. CDR3 sequence (DNA): TGCGCCAGCAGCCTTGAACAGGGGCAGAACTATGGCTACACCTTC.

This clonotype was picked up a small number of times. J is TRBJ1-4 and V is TRBV29-1, with TRBD1 matching over 7 bases. Per germline, CDR1 SQVTM and CDR2 ANQGSEA. Trimming removed 1 base from V and 6 bases from J; junction bases left unmatched: 8. The CDR3 runs to 15 residues. The chain's CDR3 is CSVEGGPGGYEKLFF. DNA of the CDR3: TGCAGCGTTGAAGGTGGCCCAGGGGGTTATGAAAAACTGTTTTTT.

Regarding this clonotype: This clone may be a read error of a much larger clone one base away. The chain links TRBV29-1 to TRBJ2-7, with D unresolved. CDR3 length: 14 residues. CDR1 and CDR2 from the germline V gene are SQVTM and ANQGSEA. Between the trimmed V and J ends, which lost 5 bases and 3 bases, there was a span of 17 bases. The CDR3 sequence: CSVSPEVVYYEQYF. The CDR3 DNA sequence: TGCAGCGTTTCCCCCGAGGTAGTGTACTACGAGCAGTACTTC.

This clonotype showed up just a few times. The V gene is TRBV29-1, the J gene TRBJ1-2; possible D gene TRBD1, 5 bases. The CDR3 runs 12 residues. Germline CDR1 reads SQVTM; CDR2 reads ANQGSEA. Trimming pared 4 bases from V and 4 bases from J, leaving 10 bases between. CDR3: CSVVETAYGYTF. In DNA, the CDR3 is TGCAGCGTTGTGGAGACAGCCTATGGCTACACCTTC.

The rearrangement joins TRBV11-2 to TRBJ2-4; TRBD1 matches 7 bases. J gave up 6 bases and V 6 bases, and 5 bases lay outside the gene matches. The CDR3 has 13 amino acids. The V gene's germline CDR1 is SGHAT and CDR2 FQNNGV. The CDR3 loop is CASSLGQINIQYF. Written as DNA, the CDR3 is TGTGCCAGCAGTTTGGGACAGATAAACATTCAGTACTTC. Filled out from reference TRBV11-2 and TRBJ2-4, the complete variable domain reads EAGVAQSPRYKIIEKRQSVAFWCNPISGHATLYWYQQILGQGPKLLIQFQNNGVVDDSQLPKDRFSAERLKGVDSTLKIQPAKLEDSAVYLCASSLGQINIQYFGAGTRLSVL.

This clonotype was seen only once. This chain uses TRBV5-1 with TRBJ1-4; D not resolved. This CDR3 spans 15 amino acids. Trimming took 0 bases from V and 2 from J, leaving 8 bases between them. Germline V gives CDR1 SGHRS, CDR2 YFSETQ. For the CDR3, the DNA is TGCGCCAGCAGCTTGGGGGCGATCACTAATGAAAAACTGTTTTTT. It codes for CASSLGAITNEKLFF.

This clonotype was detected a few times. V and J are TRBV20-1 and TRBJ2-7; maybe TRBD1 (6 bases). This CDR3 is built from 14 residues. The V end was cut by 6 bases, the J end by 2 bases, with 17 bases between. Looked up from germline, CDR1 is DFQATT and CDR2 is SNEGSKA (reference sequence). The CDR3 loop reads CSATSTGRTYEQYF. The CDR3 DNA follows: TGCAGTGCCACAAGCACAGGGCGTACCTACGAGCAGTACTTC.

The chain recombines TRBV7-2 with TRBJ2-1; D perhaps matches TRBD1 (6 bases). V was shortened by 5 bases and J by 9 bases, with 14 bases between the two germline ends. In germline, CDR1 is SGHTA, CDR2 FQGNSA. This CDR3 comprises 13 residues. DNA of the CDR3: TGTGCCAGCAGCCTCAAACAGGGTCTTGAGCAGTTCTTC. Translating it yields CASSLKQGLEQFF. Variable domain in full (rest from reference TRBV7-2 and TRBJ2-1): GAGVSQSPSNKVTEKGKDVELRCDPISGHTALYWYRQSLGQGLEFLIYFQGNSAPDKSGLPSDRFSAERTGGSVSTLTIQRTQQEDSAVYLCASSLKQGLEQFFGPGTRLTVL.

The chain couples TRBV14 to TRBJ2-1; unclear D gene. This CDR3 is built from 13 residues. CDR1 is SGHDN, CDR2 FVKESK, per germline. Between the trimmed V and J ends, which lost 1 base and 10 bases, there was a span of 11 bases. This CDR3 is CASSQAVTGEQFF. In nucleotides, the CDR3 is TGTGCCAGCAGCCAAGCAGTGACGGGCGAGCAGTTCTTC. Based on the CDR3 plus reference TRBV14 and TRBJ2-1, the full variable domain is EAGVTQFPSHSVIEKGQTVTLRCDPISGHDNLYWYRRVMGKEIKFLLHFVKESKQDESGMPNNRFLAERTGGTYSTLKVQPAELEDSGVYFCASSQAVTGEQFFGPGTRLTVL.

The chain links TRBV7-9 to TRBJ2-1, with TRBD1 matching over 8 bases. Germline CDR1 and CDR2: SEHNR and FQNEAQ (reference sequence). V lost 3 bases and J lost 7; bases outside the gene matches: 5. This CDR3 is built from 14 residues. CDR3 protein: CASSFTGGVNEQFF. CDR3 DNA: TGTGCCAGCAGCTTTACAGGGGGAGTGAATGAGCAGTTCTTC.

This clonotype was counted at least ten times. The J gene is TRBJ2-7, the V gene TRBV7-9; D is unclear. Germline V gene sequence: CDR1 SEHNR, CDR2 FQNEAQ (reference sequence). This CDR3 region has 13 residues. V was clipped by 3 bases and J by 1 base, with 7 bases between them. The CDR3 nucleotides read TGTGCCAGCAGCTTCAGTCCGTCCTACGAGCAGTACTTC. Translated: CASSFSPSYEQYF. The whole variable domain, remainder taken from reference TRBV7-9 and TRBJ2-7, is DTGVSQNPRHKITKRGQNVTFRCDPISEHNRLYWYRQTLGQGPEFLTYFQNEAQLEKSRLLSDRFSAERPKGSFSTLEIQRTEQGDSAMYLCASSFSPSYEQYFGPGTRLTVT.

This chain joins TRBV6-6 and TRBJ2-7; D is ambiguous. The CDR3 runs 15 residues. CDR1 and CDR2 from the germline V gene are MNHNY and SVGAGI (reference sequence). The V end was cut by 0 bases, the J end by 3 bases, with 12 bases between. CDR3 loop: CASSYSKGLHYEQYF. The CDR3 DNA sequence: TGTGCCAGCAGTTACTCGAAAGGTCTCCACTACGAGCAGTACTTC.

The chain joins TRBV29-1 to TRBJ1-5; TRBD1 is a possible D gene (6 bases). The V gene's germline CDR1 is SQVTM and CDR2 ANQGSEA. Trimming pared 7 bases from V and 9 bases from J, leaving 16 bases between. The CDR3 totals 12 residues. The CDR3 DNA is TGCAGCGCCCTGGACAGAAGGGGGCCCCAGCATTTT. Translating it yields CSALDRRGPQHF.

This clonotype was counted a few times. The chain carries TRBV6-5 and TRBJ2-7; TRBD2 matches 8 bases. The CDR3 is 15 residues long. Germline V gene lookup returns CDR1 MNHEY and CDR2 SVGAGI. Trimming cost V 0 bases and J 7 bases; bases outside gene matches: 8. This CDR3 reads CASSYSYGGEGEQYF. For the CDR3, the DNA is TGTGCCAGCAGTTACTCTTACGGGGGGGAAGGGGAGCAGTACTTC.

The chain joins TRBV5-1 to TRBJ1-2, with no clear D. Germline assignment: CDR1 SGHRS and CDR2 YFSETQ. The CDR3 spans 14 residues. V was clipped by 0 bases and J by 4 bases, with 10 bases between them. The CDR3: CASSLDPQLYGYTF. CDR3 DNA sequence: TGCGCCAGCAGCTTGGACCCCCAGCTCTATGGCTACACCTTC.

V and J are TRBV7-2 and TRBJ2-5; 7 positions agree with TRBD2. TRBJ2-7 explains the end of the DNA better; the J call may be wrong. The length of the CDR3 is 17 residues. CDR1 and CDR2 (germline): SGHTA, FQGNSA. The DNA of the CDR3 is TGTGCCAGCAGCTTAGGATTTCAACTAGCGTCCCCCTGCGAGCAGTACTTC. Protein product: CASSLGFQLASPCEQYF.

The chain is built from TRBV29-1 and TRBJ2-1; 8 bases are a match to TRBD2. V lost 0 bases to trimming and J lost 10 bases; unmatched junction nucleotides: 5. The CDR3 covers 13 residues. The germline V gene encodes CDR1 SQVTM and CDR2 ANQGSEA. CDR3 loop: CSVEEAGDYEQFF. The CDR3 DNA is TGCAGCGTTGAAGAAGCGGGGGACTACGAGCAGTTCTTC.

The chain joins TRBV7-2 to TRBJ1-2; D perhaps matches TRBD1 (5 bases). The CDR3 has 12 residues. V was shortened by 1 base and J by 12 bases, with 12 bases between the two germline ends. Germline V lookup: CDR1 SGHTA, CDR2 FQGNSA. CDR3 protein: CASSLVAGRDTF. The CDR3 DNA reads as TGTGCCAGCAGCTTAGTGGCAGGGAGGGACACCTTC.

DNA of the CDR3: TGTGCCAGCAGTGAATCGACTAGTCCCAAACAGCAGTTCTTC. It specifies CASSESTSPKQQFF. This sequence joins TRBV25-1 and TRBJ2-1; D perhaps matches TRBD2 (6 bases). V was cut by 1 base and J by 11 bases, with 15 bases left in between. This CDR3 has 14 residues. The germline V gene encodes CDR1 MGHDK and CDR2 SYGVNS.

This clonotype appeared many times. V gene TRBV9 combines with J gene TRBJ2-7; weak D call: TRBD2 (6 bases). This CDR3 has 15 residues. Trimming removed 0 bases at V and 6 bases at J, with 16 bases between. The germline V gene has CDR1 SGDLS and CDR2 YYNGEE. CDR3 bases: TGTGCCAGCAGCGTAGGTCCGGGCGGGGACTCCGAGCAGTACTTC. Its protein is CASSVGPGGDSEQYF.

This chain connects TRBV4-3 to TRBJ2-7; D gene unclear. CDR3 size: 18 residues. Germline loops: CDR1 LGHNA, CDR2 YSLEER. The V end lost 0 bases, the J end lost 3 bases, and 21 bases lay between the germline ends. The CDR3 nucleotides read TGCGCCAGCAGCCAAGAGGTAGGGTTGGCAGGTAAAGACTACGAGCAGTACTTC. It codes for CASSQEVGLAGKDYEQYF.

CDR3 region: CSATDGNYGYTF. CDR3 DNA sequence: TGCAGTGCTACCGACGGTAACTATGGCTACACCTTC. The V call is TRBV20-1, the J call TRBJ1-2; D gene unclear. The CDR3 is 12 amino acids. The V gene's germline CDR1 is DFQATT and CDR2 SNEGSKA (reference sequence). V lost 4 bases, J lost 1 base, and 7 bases lay in between.

In DNA, the CDR3 is TGTGCCAGCAGCCCCGGCCCGGGCCGAACCTACGAGCAGTACTTC. Its protein product is CASSPGPGRTYEQYF. This rearrangement joins TRBV6-5 to TRBJ2-7; D gene ambiguous. The CDR3 contains 15 residues. V was clipped by 6 bases and J by 2 bases, with 17 bases between them. Germline-derived CDR1 and CDR2 are MNHEY and SVGAGI.

CDR3 sequence: CASSYGEGPYYEQYF. CDR3 DNA: TGTGCCAGCAGTTACGGGGAGGGACCTTACTACGAGCAGTACTTC. This chain uses TRBV6-5 with TRBJ2-5; TRBD2 matches at 7 bases. The better agreement between TRBJ2-7 and the DNA end casts doubt on the J call. The CDR3 has 15 residues. Germline-derived CDR1 and CDR2 are MNHEY and SVGAGI.